This T cell receptor beta chain appears in the sequencing data of a study of T-cell reconstitution after alpha-beta-depleted transplantation in children. General study points: T-cell counts and diversity at one year post-transplant came mainly from newly produced T cells. About two months after transplant, alpha-beta T cells reportedly came from several hundred expanded graft clones. Surviving recipient T cells and thymic progenitors accounted for the high day-60 TCRbeta diversity observed in some patients.

This clonotype was counted at least ten times. Its antigen is unidentified. Molecular barcoding with unique molecular identifiers was used for the TCRbeta library. TCRdb reprocessed the PCR reads via MiXCR and lists one record per CDR3 protein. The data contain 900,000 or so distinct CDR3 sequences, roughly 15% of them seen just once; the ten biggest clones take up approximately 5%. The length of the CDR3 is 13 residues. V was cut by 8 bases and J by 2 bases, with 11 bases left in between. Germline V lookup: CDR1 MNHNS, CDR2 SASEGT. The chain recombines TRBV6-1 with TRBJ2-3; either TRBD1 or TRBD2 may supply D (6 bases each). The receptor was derived from a male patient younger than 18 who had a stem cell transplant for acute lymphoblastic leukemia, so the T cells may come from the graft donor. The sequencing here drew on PBMCs, mostly from graft donor cells, taken 360 days after TCRalphabeta/CD19-depleted stem cell transplant. CDR3 in amino acids: CASSTGATDTQYF. CDR3 DNA sequence: TGTGCCAGCTCTACGGGGGCCACAGATACGCAGTATTTT.